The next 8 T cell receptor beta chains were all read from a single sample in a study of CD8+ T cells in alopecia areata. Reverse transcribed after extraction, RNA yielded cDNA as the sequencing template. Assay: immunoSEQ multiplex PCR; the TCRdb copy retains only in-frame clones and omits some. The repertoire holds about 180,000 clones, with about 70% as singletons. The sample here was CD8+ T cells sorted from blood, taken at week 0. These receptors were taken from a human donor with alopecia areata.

As DNA, the CDR3 is TGCGCCAGCAGCCCCACGACAGGGTCTGGAAACACCATATATTTT. Amino acid sequence: CASSPTTGSGNTIYF. This chain joins TRBV4-1 and TRBJ1-3, with TRBD1 matching over 7 bases. V gave up 4 bases and J gave up 1 base; unmatched junction bases: 4. The germline CDR1 and CDR2 sequences are MGHRA and YSYEKL. The CDR3 consists of 15 residues.

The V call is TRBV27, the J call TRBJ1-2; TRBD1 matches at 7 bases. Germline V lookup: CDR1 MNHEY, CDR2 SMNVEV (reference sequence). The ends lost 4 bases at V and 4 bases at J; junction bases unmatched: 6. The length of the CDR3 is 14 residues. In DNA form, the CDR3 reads TGTGCCAGCAGTTCCCACAGGGGCGCCTATGGCTACACCTTC. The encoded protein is CASSSHRGAYGYTF.

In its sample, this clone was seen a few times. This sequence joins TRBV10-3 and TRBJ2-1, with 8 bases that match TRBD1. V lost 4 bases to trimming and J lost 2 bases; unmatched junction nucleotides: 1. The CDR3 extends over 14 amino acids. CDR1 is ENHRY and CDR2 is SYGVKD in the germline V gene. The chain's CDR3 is CAISGDRTYNEQFF. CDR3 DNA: TGTGCCATCAGTGGGGACAGGACCTACAATGAGCAGTTCTTC.

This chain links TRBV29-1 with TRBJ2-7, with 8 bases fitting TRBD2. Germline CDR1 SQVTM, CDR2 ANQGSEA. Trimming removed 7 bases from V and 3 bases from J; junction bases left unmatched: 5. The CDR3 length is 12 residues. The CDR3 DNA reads TGCAGCGCCCAAGCGGGGGACTACGAGCAGTACTTC. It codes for CSAQAGDYEQYF.

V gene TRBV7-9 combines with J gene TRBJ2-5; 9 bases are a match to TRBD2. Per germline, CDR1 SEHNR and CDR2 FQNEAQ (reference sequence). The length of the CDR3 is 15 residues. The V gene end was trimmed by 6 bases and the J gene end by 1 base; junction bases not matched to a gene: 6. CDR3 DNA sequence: TGTGCCAGCAGGGTTAGCGGGGGCTTCCAAGAGACCCAGTACTTC. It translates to CASRVSGGFQETQYF.

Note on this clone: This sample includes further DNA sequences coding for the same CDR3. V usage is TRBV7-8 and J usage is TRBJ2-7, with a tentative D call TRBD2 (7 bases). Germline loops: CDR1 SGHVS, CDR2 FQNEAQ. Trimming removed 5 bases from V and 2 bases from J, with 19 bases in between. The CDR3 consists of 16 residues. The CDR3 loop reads CASSAGRGAGTYEQYF. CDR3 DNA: TGTGCCAGCAGCGCTGGGAGGGGGGCCGGAACCTACGAGCAGTACTTC.

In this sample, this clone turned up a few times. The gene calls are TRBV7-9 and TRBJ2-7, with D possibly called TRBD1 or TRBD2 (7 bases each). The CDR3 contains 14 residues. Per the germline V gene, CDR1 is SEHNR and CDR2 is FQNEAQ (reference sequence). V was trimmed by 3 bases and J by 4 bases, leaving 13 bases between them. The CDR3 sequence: CASSFPGGAYEQYF. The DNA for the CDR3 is TGTGCCAGCAGCTTTCCAGGGGGGGCTTACGAGCAGTACTTC. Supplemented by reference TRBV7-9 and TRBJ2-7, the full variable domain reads DTGVSQNPRHKITKRGQNVTFRCDPISEHNRLYWYRQTLGQGPEFLTYFQNEAQLEKSRLLSDRFSAERPKGSFSTLEIQRTEQGDSAMYLCASSFPGGAYEQYFGPGTRLTVT.

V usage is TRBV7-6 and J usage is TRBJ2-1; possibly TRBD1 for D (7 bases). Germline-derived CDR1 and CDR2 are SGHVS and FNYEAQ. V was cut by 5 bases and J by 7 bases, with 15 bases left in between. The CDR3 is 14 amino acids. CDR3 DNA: TGTGCCAGCAGCCCCCGTTCAGGGGGGAATGAGCAGTTCTTC. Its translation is CASSPRSGGNEQFF.